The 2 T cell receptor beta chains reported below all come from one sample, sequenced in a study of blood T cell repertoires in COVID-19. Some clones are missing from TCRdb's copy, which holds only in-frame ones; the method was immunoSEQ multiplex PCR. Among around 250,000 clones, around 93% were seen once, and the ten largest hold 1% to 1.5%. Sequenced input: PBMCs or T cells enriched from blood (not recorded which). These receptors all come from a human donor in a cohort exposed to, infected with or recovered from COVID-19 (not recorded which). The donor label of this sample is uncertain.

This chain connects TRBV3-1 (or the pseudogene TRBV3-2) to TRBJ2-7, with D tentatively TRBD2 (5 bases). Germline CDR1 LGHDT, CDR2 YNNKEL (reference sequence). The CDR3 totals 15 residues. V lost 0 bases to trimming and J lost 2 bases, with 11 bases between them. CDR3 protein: CASSQDERTAYEQYF. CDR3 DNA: TGTGCCAGCAGCCAAGATGAGCGGACGGCCTACGAGCAGTACTTC.

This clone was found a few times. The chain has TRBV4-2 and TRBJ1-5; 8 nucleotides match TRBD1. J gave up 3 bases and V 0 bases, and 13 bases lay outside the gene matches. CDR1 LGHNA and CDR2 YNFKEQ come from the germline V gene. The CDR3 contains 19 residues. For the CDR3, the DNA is TGTGCCAGCAGCCAAGATTTCTGGACAGGGACCGTCCTCAATCAGCCCCAGCATTTT. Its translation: CASSQDFWTGTVLNQPQHF.